The present T cell receptor (beta chain) was sequenced within a study of shared clonotypes between healthy human individuals (dated by TCRdb to 2018 to 2020). General notes on the study: The cohort comprised two women and a few men aged 18 to 49 years. Blood TCR repertoires of about 5 healthy adults were deeply sequenced to estimate repertoire size and the extent of clonotype sharing between individuals. Per donor, three plates each were used for CD4 naive and CD4 memory, two for CD8 naive, and one for CD8 memory. Libraries were prepared and TCR repertoires were sequenced by different laboratories using diverse techniques, in order to increase sequencing depth and limit assay-specific biases. Between about 0.9 and 9 billion PBMCs per donor were obtained by leukapheresis.

Donors were healthy HIV-negative adults with no recently reported acute infections or vaccinations. Every donor was a Caucasian adult residing in Nashville, Tennessee, USA. Magnetic negative selection was used to enrich CD4+ T cells, after which naive cells were positively selected on CD45RA and the negative fraction became the memory subset. Blood was collected by leukapheresis, and PBMCs were isolated by Ficoll-Histopaque density gradient centrifugation and then cryopreserved in liquid nitrogen vapor phase. Analytical flow cytometry was used to check the purity and quantity of each magnetically sorted T cell population. Genomic DNA was isolated from every sorted fraction and measured by UV absorbance on a Nanodrop 2000c. Notes on this clone: The antigen this receptor binds is unknown. Per-base quality was not reported, and no clone a single base away is much larger than it.

Trimming takes 2 bases from V and 9 bases from J, and the germline ends sit 14 bases apart. Reading the germline V gene (reference sequence) gives CDR1 GTSNPN and CDR2 SVGIG. Including cysteine and phenylalanine, the CDR3 has 13 amino acids. Kept here is only the CDR3 DNA, which spans 39 bases and is read in frame from base 1. Results the study describes overall, beyond this receptor: Higher generation probabilities were observed for clonotypes shared by all four sorted-subset donors than for non-shared clonotypes. Only blood was sampled, and tissue TCR repertoires likely differ from those in blood. Pairwise subsampling indicated that sequencing depth was expected to affect the degree of clonotype sharing among donors. When several donors were compared, the shared fraction of clonotypes was approximately 5% for naive CD4, around 4% for naive CD8, more than 2% for memory CD4, and 0.3% to 0.5% for memory CD8. Naive subsets generally had larger estimated clonotype richness than memory subsets did. The genetic and exposure-history diversity represented was limited by the small number of donors. Rarefaction of sorted-subset datasets indicated incomplete sequencing despite the large sequencing depth.

TCR CDR3 regions were amplified from genomic DNA by multiplex PCR using the deep immunoSEQ assay. Extracted genomic DNA from each cell subset was distributed evenly across all wells of several immunoSEQ 96-well plates, and each plate was treated as a replicate. For sorted subsets, each replicate PCR was loaded with approximately 0.2 ug genomic DNA, equivalent to some 27,000 T cell genomes. The purified libraries were quantified using a Qubit 3.0 fluorometer, sized with a Bioanalyzer 2100, and then quantified again using the KAPA Library Quantification kit. A separate single-read 150-cycle Illumina NextSeq 550 flow cell was used to sequence each immunoSEQ 96-well plate. On the study's bioinformatics: The immunoSEQ output contained only junctional sequences without quality scores, so filtering could not match that applied to full-length reads. To assign V/J genes and CDR3, sequences were annotated against IMGT germline references using PyIR, a Python wrapper for IgBLAST v1.9. Reads with weak V/J assignments (E-value above 1e-6), missing CDR3, stop codons, out-of-frame junctions, or ambiguous translated residues were removed. V3J clonotypes were defined by identical inferred V gene, J gene, and CDR3 amino acid sequence. The percentage overlap between two repertoires was calculated by dividing the number of shared unique clonotypes by the size of the smaller repertoire. Three approaches were used to assess repertoire richness: RTK rarefaction, the Chao1 estimator, and Recon v2.1 estimates of unobserved clonotypes. For all TCRbeta clonotypes obtained by the gDNA method from four donors, generation probabilities were computed with OLGA. TCRdb took over this immuneACCESS table, retaining in-frame rearrangements with V and J assigned. Such tables are incomplete; in checked studies, under half of the missing clones stem from an unresolved V gene, and the remainder is unexplained. V, J and clone size are taken as reported in that table, and D and trimming were inferred from the DNA itself. The sample contains 950,000 to 1,200,000 clones, roughly 80% of them found a single time. The ten largest clones capture 0.89% of the sample.

This clonotype originated in a man aged 18 to 29 in good health. Some clones in this sample may be carry-over from other donors' samples. Specimen: memory CD4+ T cells from PBMCs. Taken with the paper, the label for cell subset or site translates to: CD45RA-negative fraction. The chain joins TRBV30 to TRBJ1-3; the D gene identity is not certain. The DNA sequence follows: TGTGCCTGGAGTTCCTCCCGGATGGGCACCATATATTTT. Its coded protein is CAWSSSRMGTIYF. Joined to the reference TRBV30 and TRBJ1-3 proteins, this CDR3 gives the full variable domain: SQTIHQWPATLVQPVGSPLSLECTVEGTSNPNLYWYRQAAGRGLQLLFYSVGIGQISSEVPQNLSASRPQDRQFILSSKKLLLSDSGFYLCAWSSSRMGTIYFGEGSWLTVV.